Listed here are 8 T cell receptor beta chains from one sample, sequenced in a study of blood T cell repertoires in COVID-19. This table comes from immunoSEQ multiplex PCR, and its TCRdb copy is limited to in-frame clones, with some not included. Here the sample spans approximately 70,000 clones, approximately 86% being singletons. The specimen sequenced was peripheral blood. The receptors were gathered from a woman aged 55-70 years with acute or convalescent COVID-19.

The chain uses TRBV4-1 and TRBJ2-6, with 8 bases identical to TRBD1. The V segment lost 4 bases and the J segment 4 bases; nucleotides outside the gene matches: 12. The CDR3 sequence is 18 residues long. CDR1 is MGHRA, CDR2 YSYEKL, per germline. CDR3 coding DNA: TGCGCCAGCAGCCGGACTGAGACAGGGGCGGGGGGGGCCAACGTCCTGACTTTC. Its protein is CASSRTETGAGGANVLTF.

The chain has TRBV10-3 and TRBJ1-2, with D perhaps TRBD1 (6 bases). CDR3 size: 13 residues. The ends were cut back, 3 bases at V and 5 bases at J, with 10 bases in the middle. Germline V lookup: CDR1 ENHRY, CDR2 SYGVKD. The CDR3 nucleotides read TGTGCCATCAGTGACGGGGGGCGTTATGGCTACACCTTC. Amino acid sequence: CAISDGGRYGYTF.

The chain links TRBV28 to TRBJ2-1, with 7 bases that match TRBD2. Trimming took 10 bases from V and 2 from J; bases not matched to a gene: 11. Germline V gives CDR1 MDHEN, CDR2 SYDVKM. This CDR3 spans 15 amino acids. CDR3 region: CATQRAGRTYNEQFF. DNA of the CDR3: TGTGCCACCCAGCGAGCGGGGAGGACCTACAATGAGCAGTTCTTC.

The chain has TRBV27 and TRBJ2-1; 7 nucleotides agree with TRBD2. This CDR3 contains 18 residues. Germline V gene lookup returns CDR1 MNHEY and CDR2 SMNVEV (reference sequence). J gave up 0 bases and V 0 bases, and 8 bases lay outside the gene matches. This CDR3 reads CASSLSIAAGASYNEQFF. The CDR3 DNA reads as TGTGCCAGCAGTTTATCTATCGCGGCGGGAGCCTCCTACAATGAGCAGTTCTTC.

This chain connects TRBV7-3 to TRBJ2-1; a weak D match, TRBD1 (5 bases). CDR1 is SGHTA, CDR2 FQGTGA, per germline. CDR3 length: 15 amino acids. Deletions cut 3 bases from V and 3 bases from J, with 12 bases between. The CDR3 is CASSFGSGFYNEQFF. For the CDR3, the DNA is TGTGCCAGCAGCTTCGGTTCAGGGTTCTACAATGAGCAGTTCTTC.

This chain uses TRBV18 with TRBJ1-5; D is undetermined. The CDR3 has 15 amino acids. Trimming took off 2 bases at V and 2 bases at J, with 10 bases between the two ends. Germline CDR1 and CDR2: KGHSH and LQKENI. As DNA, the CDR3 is TGTGCCAGCTCACCAGAGACCGGGGGCAATCAGCCCCAGCATTTT. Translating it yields CASSPETGGNQPQHF.

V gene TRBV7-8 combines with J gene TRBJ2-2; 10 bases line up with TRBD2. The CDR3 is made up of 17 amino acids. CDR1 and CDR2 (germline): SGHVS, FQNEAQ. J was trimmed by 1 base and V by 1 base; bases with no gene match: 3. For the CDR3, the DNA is TGTGCCAGCAGCTTAGAAAGACTAGCGGGGAACACCGGGGAGCTGTTTTTT. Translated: CASSLERLAGNTGELFF.

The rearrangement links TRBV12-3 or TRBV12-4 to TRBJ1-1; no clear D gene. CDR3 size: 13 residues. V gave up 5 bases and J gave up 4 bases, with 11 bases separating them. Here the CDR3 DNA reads TGTGCCAGCAGTCGTACAATCGTCACTGAAGCTTTCTTT. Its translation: CASSRTIVTEAFF.